The 14 T cell receptor beta chains listed next were all sequenced from one sample in a study of blood T cell repertoires in COVID-19. Measured with immunoSEQ multiplex PCR; TCRdb has only the in-frame clones, and not every one. The sample includes over 200,000 clones, 85% of them seen just once. Sequenced: PBMCs or T cells enriched from blood (not recorded which). These TCRs come from a man in his forties or fifties who had recovered from COVID-19.

The genes are TRBV7-2 and TRBJ1-2; D might be TRBD1 (6 bases). The CDR3 is made up of 14 amino acids. CDR1 and CDR2 (germline): SGHTA, FQGNSA. V lost 5 bases and J 5 bases, leaving 15 bases between the germline ends. Here the CDR3 reads CASSQTGPLYGYTF. CDR3 DNA: TGTGCCAGCAGCCAAACAGGGCCTTTATATGGCTACACCTTC.

The V gene is TRBV7-2, the J gene TRBJ1-1, with 9 nucleotides matching TRBD1. Germline assignment: CDR1 SGHTA and CDR2 FQGNSA. The length of the CDR3 is 16 residues. Trimming removed 6 bases from V and 5 bases from J; junction bases left unmatched: 13. DNA for the CDR3: TGTGCCAGCAGTCAACGGACAGGGGCATTCGGTACTGAAGCTTTCTTT. It codes for CASSQRTGAFGTEAFF. Full variable domain (rest looked up from reference TRBV7-2 and TRBJ1-1): GAGVSQSPSNKVTEKGKDVELRCDPISGHTALYWYRQSLGQGLEFLIYFQGNSAPDKSGLPSDRFSAERTGGSVSTLTIQRTQQEDSAVYLCASSQRTGAFGTEAFFGQGTRLTVV.

The chain links TRBV30 to TRBJ2-1; 7 bases map to TRBD2. Germline assignment: CDR1 GTSNPN and CDR2 SVGIG (reference sequence). V shed 2 bases, J shed 5 bases, and the junction held 9 bases outside the gene matches. The CDR3 extends over 15 amino acids. CDR3 amino acids: CAWSPRGVLNNEQFF. The CDR3 DNA sequence: TGTGCCTGGAGTCCCCGGGGGGTCCTTAACAATGAGCAGTTCTTC.

V is TRBV19 and J is TRBJ2-1; D perhaps matches TRBD2 (6 bases). Germline CDR1 and CDR2: LNHDA and SQIVND (reference sequence). The V end lost 3 bases, the J end lost 0 bases, and 15 bases lay between the germline ends. The CDR3 is 17 amino acids. The CDR3 bases are TGTGCCAGTAGTATGGGGCTAGCGTTGAGCTCCTACAATGAGCAGTTCTTC. Residues: CASSMGLALSSYNEQFF.

This chain links TRBV2 with TRBJ1-1; 7 positions match TRBD1. With 5 bases clipped from V and 11 bases from J, the junction kept 8 bases outside the gene matches. The length of the CDR3 is 12 residues. Germline V gene sequence: CDR1 SNHLY, CDR2 FYNNEI. In DNA form, the CDR3 reads TGTGCCAGCAGTCAGGACAGGAGGGGGGCTTTCTTT. Translated: CASSQDRRGAFF. Together with reference TRBV2 and TRBJ1-1, the CDR3 gives the full variable domain: EPEVTQTPSHQVTQMGQEVILRCVPISNHLYFYWYRQILGQKVEFLVSFYNNEISEKSEIFDDQFSVERPDGSNFTLKIRSTKLEDSAMYFCASSQDRRGAFFGQGTRLTVV.

The V call is TRBV7-2, the J call TRBJ2-7; TRBD2 matches 11 bases. The V and J ends lost 3 bases and 4 bases, in that order; junction bases with no gene match: 5. Per the germline V gene, CDR1 is SGHTA and CDR2 is FQGNSA. The length of the CDR3 is 15 residues. The CDR3 here is CASSLDRLAGYEQYF. CDR3 coding DNA: TGTGCCAGCAGCTTGGACCGACTAGCGGGGTACGAGCAGTACTTC.

The genes are TRBV5-6 and TRBJ1-6; TRBD1 matches 10 bases. Trimming at V came to 3 bases and at J to 14 bases, leaving 11 bases not matched to a gene. There are 15 residues in the CDR3. Germline CDR1 and CDR2: SGHDT and YYEEEE. CDR3 in amino acids: CASSWTGTGEDALHF. As DNA, the CDR3 is TGTGCCAGCAGCTGGACCGGGACAGGGGAGGATGCCCTCCACTTT.

The CDR3 DNA sequence: TGTGCCAGCAGCCTCCCCTCCCCTGGGGCTGAGCAGTTCTTC. Translated, it gives CASSLPSPGAEQFF. The chain joins TRBV7-9 to TRBJ2-1, with D maybe TRBD1 (5 bases). Trimming left V 5 bases short and J 9 bases short, with 17 bases between. The germline gives CDR1 SEHNR, CDR2 FQNEAQ (reference sequence). CDR3 size: 14 residues.

A single count supports this clone. The chain combines TRBV11-3 with TRBJ2-2, with D maybe TRBD2 (5 bases). Trimming removed 5 bases at V and 3 bases at J, with 16 bases between. Germline CDR1 and CDR2: SGHNT and YENEEA. The CDR3 consists of 16 residues. In nucleotides, the CDR3 is TGTGCCAGCAGCCCTAATGGCGGGCGGGACACCGGGGAGCTGTTTTTT. Amino acids: CASSPNGGRDTGELFF.

This chain links TRBV5-6 with TRBJ2-1; a possible D gene is TRBD1 (6 bases). In germline, CDR1 is SGHDT, CDR2 YYEEEE. CDR3 size: 15 residues. V was pared by 3 bases and J by 9 bases, with 19 bases between. The CDR3 loop reads CASSWTIQGSSEQFF. The CDR3 DNA sequence: TGTGCCAGCAGCTGGACAATACAGGGCTCGAGTGAGCAGTTCTTC.

The chain couples TRBV25-1 to TRBJ1-2; D remains ambiguous. The germline CDR1 and CDR2 sequences are MGHDK and SYGVNS. The CDR3 extends over 14 amino acids. Deletions cut 4 bases from V and 4 bases from J, with 13 bases between. CDR3: CASSVPEEVYGYTF. CDR3 sequence (DNA): TGTGCCAGCAGTGTCCCGGAGGAGGTCTATGGCTACACCTTC.

The chain carries TRBV9 and TRBJ1-3; no clear D. Germline V lookup: CDR1 SGDLS, CDR2 YYNGEE. Trimming shortened V by 4 bases and J by 6 bases, and 8 bases separated the two germline ends. The CDR3 is 12 residues long. The CDR3 loop reads CASSPDINTIYF. CDR3 nucleotide sequence: TGTGCCAGCAGCCCCGACATAAACACCATATATTTT.

The chain has TRBV28 and TRBJ1-5; no firm D call. The CDR3 covers 12 residues. CDR1 is MDHEN, CDR2 SYDVKM, per germline. The CDR3 here is CATLRSNQPQHF. For the CDR3, the DNA is TGTGCGACTTTACGAAGCAATCAGCCCCAGCATTTT.

The sample holds one count of this clone. This rearrangement joins TRBV2 to TRBJ1-1; TRBD1 agrees at 10 bases. V shed 8 bases, J shed 0 bases, and the junction held 9 bases outside the gene matches. Germline V gene sequence: CDR1 SNHLY, CDR2 FYNNEI. There are 16 residues in the CDR3. The CDR3 DNA is TGTGCCAGCCCACCCGGGACAGGGGTCATGAACACTGAAGCTTTCTTT. This codes for CASPPGTGVMNTEAFF.